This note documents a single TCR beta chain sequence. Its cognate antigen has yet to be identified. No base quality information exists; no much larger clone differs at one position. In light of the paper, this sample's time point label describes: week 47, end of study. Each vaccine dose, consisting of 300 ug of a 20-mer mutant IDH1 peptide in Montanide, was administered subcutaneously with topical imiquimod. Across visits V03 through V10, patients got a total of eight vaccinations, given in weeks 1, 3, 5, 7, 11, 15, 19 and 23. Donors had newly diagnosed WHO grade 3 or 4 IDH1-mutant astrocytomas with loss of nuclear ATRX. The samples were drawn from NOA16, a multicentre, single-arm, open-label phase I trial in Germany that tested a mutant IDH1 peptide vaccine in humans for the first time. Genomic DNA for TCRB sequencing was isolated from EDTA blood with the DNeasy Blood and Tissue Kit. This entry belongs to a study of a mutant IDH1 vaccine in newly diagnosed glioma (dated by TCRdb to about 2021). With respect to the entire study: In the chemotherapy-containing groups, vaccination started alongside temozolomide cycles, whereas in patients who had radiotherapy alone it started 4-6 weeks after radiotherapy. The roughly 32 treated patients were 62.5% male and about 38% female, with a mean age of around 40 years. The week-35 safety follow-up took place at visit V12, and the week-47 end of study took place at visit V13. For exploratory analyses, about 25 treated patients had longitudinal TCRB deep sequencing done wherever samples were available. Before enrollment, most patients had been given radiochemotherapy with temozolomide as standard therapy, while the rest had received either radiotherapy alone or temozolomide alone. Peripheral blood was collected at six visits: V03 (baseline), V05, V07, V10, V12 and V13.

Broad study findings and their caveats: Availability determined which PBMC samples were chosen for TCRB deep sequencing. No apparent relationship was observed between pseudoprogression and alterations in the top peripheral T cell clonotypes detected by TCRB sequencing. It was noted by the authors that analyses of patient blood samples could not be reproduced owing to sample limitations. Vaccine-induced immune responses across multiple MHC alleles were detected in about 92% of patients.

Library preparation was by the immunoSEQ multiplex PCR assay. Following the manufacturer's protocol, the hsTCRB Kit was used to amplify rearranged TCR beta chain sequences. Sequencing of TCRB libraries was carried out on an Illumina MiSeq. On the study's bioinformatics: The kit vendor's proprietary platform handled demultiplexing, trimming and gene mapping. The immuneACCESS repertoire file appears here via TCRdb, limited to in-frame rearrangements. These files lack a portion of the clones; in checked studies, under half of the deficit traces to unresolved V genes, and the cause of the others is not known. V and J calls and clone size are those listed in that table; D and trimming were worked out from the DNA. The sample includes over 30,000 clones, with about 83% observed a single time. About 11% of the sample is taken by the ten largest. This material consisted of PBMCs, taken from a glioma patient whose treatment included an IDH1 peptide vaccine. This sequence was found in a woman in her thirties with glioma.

The sequenced DNA is TGTGCCAGCAGTTTAGGGGGGTTTGATCAGCCCCAGCATTTT. It translates as CASSLGGFDQPQHF. Recombination connected TRBV27 to TRBJ1-5; TRBD1 is perhaps the D gene, given 5 matching bases. V drops 2 bases and J drops 5 bases, leaving 10 bases in between. The CDR3 measures 14 amino acids from cysteine to phenylalanine. This entry keeps only the CDR3 DNA: 42 bases, framed from base 1. Based on the germline V gene (reference sequence), the CDR1 and CDR2 sequences are MNHEY and SMNVEV.